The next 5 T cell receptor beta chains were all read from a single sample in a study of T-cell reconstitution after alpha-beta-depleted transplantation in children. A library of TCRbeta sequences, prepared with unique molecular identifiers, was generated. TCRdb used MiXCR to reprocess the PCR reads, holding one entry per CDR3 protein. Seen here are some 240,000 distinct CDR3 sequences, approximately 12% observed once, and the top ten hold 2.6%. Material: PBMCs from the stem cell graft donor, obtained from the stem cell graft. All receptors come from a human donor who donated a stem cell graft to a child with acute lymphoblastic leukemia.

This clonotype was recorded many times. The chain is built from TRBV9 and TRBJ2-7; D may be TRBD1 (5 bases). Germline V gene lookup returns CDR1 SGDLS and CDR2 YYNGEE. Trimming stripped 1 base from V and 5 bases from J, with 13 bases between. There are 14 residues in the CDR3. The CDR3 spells CASSVSPGIDEQYF. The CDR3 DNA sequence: TGTGCCAGCAGCGTAAGTCCAGGGATCGACGAGCAGTACTTC.

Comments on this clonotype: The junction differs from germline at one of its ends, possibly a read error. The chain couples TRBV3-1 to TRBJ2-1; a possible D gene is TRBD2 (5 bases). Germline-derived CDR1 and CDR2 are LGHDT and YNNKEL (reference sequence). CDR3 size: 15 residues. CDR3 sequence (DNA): TGTGCCAGCAGCCAACGGGAAAGCTCCTACAATGACCAGTTCTTC. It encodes CASSQRESSYNDQFF.

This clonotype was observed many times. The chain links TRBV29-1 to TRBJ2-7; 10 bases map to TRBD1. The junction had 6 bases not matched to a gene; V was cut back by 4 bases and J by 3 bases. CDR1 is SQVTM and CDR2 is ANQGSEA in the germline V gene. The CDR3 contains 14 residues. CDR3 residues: CSVGGTGDDYEQYF. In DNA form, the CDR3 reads TGCAGCGTTGGAGGGACAGGGGACGACTACGAGCAGTACTTC.

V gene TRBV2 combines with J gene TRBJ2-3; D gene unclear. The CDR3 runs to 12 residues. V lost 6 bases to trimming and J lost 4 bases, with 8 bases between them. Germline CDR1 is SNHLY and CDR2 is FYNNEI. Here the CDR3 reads CASRPQADTQYF. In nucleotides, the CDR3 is TGTGCCAGCAGGCCGCAGGCAGATACGCAGTATTTT.

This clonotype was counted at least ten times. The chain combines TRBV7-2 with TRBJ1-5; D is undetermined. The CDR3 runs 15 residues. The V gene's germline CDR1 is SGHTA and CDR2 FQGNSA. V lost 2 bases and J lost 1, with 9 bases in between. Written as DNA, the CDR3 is TGTGCCAGCAGCTTATTTTCGGGAAGCAATCAGCCCCAGCATTTT. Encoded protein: CASSLFSGSNQPQHF.